This T cell receptor beta chain was profiled in a study of PD-1 blockade in classical Hodgkin lymphoma. Using immunoSEQ multiplex PCR, the repertoire was profiled, and TCRdb retains in-frame clones only, with some absent. The repertoire holds 75,000 to 100,000 clones, with approximately 88% as singletons. CDR1 is SSHAT, CDR2 FNYEAQ, per germline (reference sequence). CDR3 size: 16 residues. V was clipped by 5 bases and J by 1 base, with 12 bases between them. Relapse was seen in all patients after autologous stem cell transplantation, and brentuximab vedotin exposure was variable. The chain joins TRBV7-7 to TRBJ2-6; D not resolved. Sequences were derived from peripheral blood mononuclear cells (PBMCs), sampled at baseline. The sequence was collected from a human donor with classical Hodgkin lymphoma. This CDR3 is CASSPSDASGANVLTF. CDR3 sequence (DNA): TGTGCCAGCAGCCCATCGGACGCGTCTGGGGCCAACGTCCTGACTTTC.